This record covers a single T cell receptor beta chain. Its antigen is unidentified. The data originate from a study of radiotherapy plus CTLA-4 blockade in lung cancer. Alongside CTLA-4 blockade with ipilimumab, patients with chemo-refractory metastatic non-small-cell lung cancer received focal radiation. Germline-derived CDR1 and CDR2 are SGHRS and YFSETQ. The CDR3 has 16 amino acids. V was trimmed by 0 bases and J by 8 bases, leaving 20 bases between them. TCRdb's copy holds only in-frame clones and misses some; the assay was immunoSEQ multiplex PCR. Of 50,000 to 65,000 clones in the sample, 70% to 85% were seen once. Study conclusions and caveats: Blood saw expansion of tumor-derived TCR clones after radiotherapy plus ipilimumab. Among reported predictors of response, early blood T cell clone dynamics with interferon-beta performed best.

This clonotype originated in a human donor with non-small cell lung cancer whose response to radiotherapy plus ipilimumab could not be evaluated. V gene TRBV5-1 combines with J gene TRBJ1-2, with D perhaps TRBD1 (6 bases). Specimen: peripheral blood, collected from a patient treated with radiotherapy plus ipilimumab. The CDR3 here is CASSLAGTGTDRGYTF. Written as DNA, the CDR3 is TGCGCCAGCAGCTTGGCCGGAACCGGAACAGACAGGGGCTACACCTTC.